This entry is about one TCR beta chain. Normal lung sampling was at least 3 cm from the tumour, as distant as possible. This record belongs to a study of immune cell composition in non-small cell lung cancer. The CDR3 has 18 residues. V lost 3 bases, J lost 4 bases, and 22 bases lay in between. Per the germline V gene, CDR1 is SGHRS and CDR2 is YFSETQ. TCRdb's table, derived via immunoSEQ multiplex PCR, lists solely in-frame clones and lacks some. This sample yields about 5,900 clones, of which roughly 85% are seen a single time; approximately 5.9% belongs to the top ten. This sequence was found in a human donor with non-small cell lung cancer. J is TRBJ2-2 and V is TRBV5-1; D might be TRBD2 (6 bases). The specimen was non-adjacent lung tissue. The CDR3 sequence is CASSSSRDSSIGTGELFF. In DNA form, the CDR3 reads TGCGCCAGCAGCTCCTCCCGGGACTCGAGCATCGGCACCGGGGAGCTGTTTTTT.